One and the same sample provided the 24 T cell receptor beta chains below, sequenced in a study of T-cell memory formation after mild COVID-19. TCRdb passed the 5' RACE reads through MiXCR, listing each CDR3 protein once. The table has about 270,000 distinct CDR3 sequences, roughly a sixth seen once. Sequencing used PBMCs or a T cell subset sorted from them (not recorded which). The source is a man aged 18-30 years who had mild COVID-19 (a few samples of this study predate the infection). Cell type and time point are not known.

This clonotype was picked up a small number of times. This chain connects TRBV5-4 to TRBJ2-5; D unclear. The CDR3 covers 14 residues. CDR1 is SGHNT and CDR2 is YYREEE in the germline V gene (reference sequence). V was clipped by 4 bases and J by 1 base, with 11 bases between them. The CDR3 DNA is TGTGCCAGCAGCCCACTTCCAATCCAAGAGACCCAGTACTTC. It encodes CASSPLPIQETQYF.

This clonotype was seen a handful of times. V gene TRBV4-2 combines with J gene TRBJ2-3; D possibly corresponds to TRBD1 (6 bases). The V and J ends lost 2 bases and 5 bases respectively, with 14 bases between them. CDR1 is LGHNA and CDR2 is YNFKEQ in the germline V gene. CDR3 length equals 15 residues. The DNA for the CDR3 is TGTGCCAGCAGCCAACCCGCAGGGGATGGAGATACGCAGTATTTT. This gives the protein CASSQPAGDGDTQYF.

This clonotype was counted between two and nine times. The chain is built from TRBV24-1 and TRBJ1-2; D ambiguous. This CDR3 region has 15 residues. Germline V lookup: CDR1 KGHDR, CDR2 SFDVKD. V was shortened by 2 bases and J by 5 bases, with 14 bases between the two germline ends. CDR3 region: CATSDSALIPYGYTF. The CDR3 DNA follows: TGTGCCACCAGTGATTCAGCGCTCATACCATATGGCTACACCTTC.

The CDR3, as DNA: TGTGCCAGCAGTCCCGGCCTGAGCTATGGCTACACCTTC. This translates into CASSPGLSYGYTF. The chain joins TRBV27 to TRBJ1-2; D call uncertain. Trimming cost V 5 bases and J 4 bases, with 11 bases left between them. The CDR3 covers 13 residues. Per the germline V gene, CDR1 is MNHEY and CDR2 is SMNVEV (reference sequence).

This chain links TRBV5-1 with TRBJ2-3, with 12 bases identical to TRBD2. There are 16 residues in the CDR3. Germline loops: CDR1 SGHRS, CDR2 YFSETQ. The V segment lost 4 bases and the J segment 6 bases; nucleotides outside the gene matches: 9. CDR3 region: CASSERTSGARDTQYF. CDR3 nucleotides: TGCGCCAGCAGCGAAAGGACTAGCGGGGCCCGGGATACGCAGTATTTT. Full variable domain (remainder filled in from reference TRBV5-1 and TRBJ2-3): KAGVTQTPRYLIKTRGQQVTLSCSPISGHRSVSWYQQTPGQGLQFLFEYFSETQRNKGNFPGRFSGRQFSNSRSEMNVSTLELGDSALYLCASSERTSGARDTQYFGPGTRLTVL.

Note on this clonotype: Possible read error: a much larger clone is one base away. The J gene is TRBJ2-6, the V gene TRBV15, with 10 bases fitting TRBD1. This CDR3 comprises 15 residues. The germline gives CDR1 LNHNV, CDR2 YYDKDF (reference sequence). The CDR3 spells CATATGGRGANILTF. For the CDR3, the DNA is TGTGCCACCGCGACAGGGGGCCGTGGGGCCAACATCCTGACTTTC.

This chain links TRBV10-3 with TRBJ2-1; TRBD2 aligns across 10 bases. The CDR3 contains 14 residues. J was trimmed by 5 bases and V by 6 bases; bases with no gene match: 4. Germline V lookup: CDR1 ENHRY, CDR2 SYGVKD. The CDR3 DNA sequence: TGTGCCATCAGCTGGACTAGCGGCGACAATGAGCAGTTCTTC. It is translated as CAISWTSGDNEQFF.

Only a few counts were recorded for this clonotype. V gene TRBV20-1 combines with J gene TRBJ2-1, with a possible D match to TRBD2 (5 bases). This CDR3 spans 14 amino acids. Germline V CDR1 and CDR2: DFQATT, SNEGSKA (reference sequence). V was clipped by 2 bases and J by 10 bases, with 18 bases between them. The CDR3 sequence is CSARKAEPPGEQFF. CDR3 nucleotides: TGCAGTGCTAGAAAAGCGGAACCCCCCGGGGAGCAGTTCTTC.

A remark on this clonotype: Germline is not matched at one junction end, which may reflect a read error. The gene calls are TRBV12-3 or TRBV12-4 and TRBJ2-1; no clear D. The CDR3 extends over 12 amino acids. The CDR3, as DNA: TGTGCCAGCACTTCCGGGTCTTCCTCCGGAGTCTTC. As protein: CASTSGSSSGVF.

This clonotype was detected only a few times. CDR3 protein: CASSPFRGAENEQFF. Here the CDR3 DNA reads TGTGCCAGCAGCCCCTTTCGGGGGGCCGAGAATGAGCAGTTCTTC. The rearrangement uses TRBV6-2 or TRBV6-3 and TRBJ2-1; a possible D gene is TRBD2 (7 bases). V lost 6 bases to trimming and J lost 7 bases, with 19 bases between them. CDR1 and CDR2 from the germline V gene are MNHEY and SVGEGT. CDR3 size: 15 residues.

This clonotype was observed a few times. This chain links TRBV4-3 with TRBJ2-5; 7 bases map to TRBD1. Germline-derived CDR1 and CDR2 are LGHNA and YSLEER. V lost 4 bases and J lost 5; bases outside the gene matches: 4. This CDR3 contains 13 residues. CDR3 in amino acids: CASSRTGVETQYF. The DNA of the CDR3 is TGCGCCAGCAGCCGGACAGGCGTGGAGACCCAGTACTTC.

This chain links TRBV9 with TRBJ1-2, with 7 nucleotides matching TRBD1. The CDR3 contains 17 residues. The junction had 12 bases not matched to a gene; V was cut back by 2 bases and J by 2 bases. Per the germline V gene, CDR1 is SGDLS and CDR2 is YYNGEE. CDR3 protein: CASSVTGDPLRNYGYTF. In nucleotides, the CDR3 is TGTGCCAGCAGCGTCACAGGGGACCCCCTAAGGAACTATGGCTACACCTTC.

The genes are TRBV9 and TRBJ1-1; D uncertain. The germline CDR1 and CDR2 sequences are SGDLS and YYNGEE. CDR3 length: 12 residues. The V and J ends lost 3 bases and 7 bases respectively, with 10 bases between them. The CDR3: CASSGLWGEAFF. CDR3 bases: TGTGCCAGCAGCGGATTATGGGGTGAAGCTTTCTTT.

The sample holds a few counts of this clonotype. The rearrangement uses TRBV7-2 and TRBJ1-6, with 11 positions matching TRBD1. The CDR3 contains 14 residues. V lost 5 bases to trimming and J lost 14 bases; unmatched junction nucleotides: 8. Germline CDR1 reads SGHTA; CDR2 reads FQGNSA. CDR3 region: CASSPRTGGLTLHF. The CDR3 DNA is TGTGCCAGCAGCCCCCGGACAGGGGGCCTCACCCTCCACTTT. The full variable domain, completed using reference TRBV7-2 and TRBJ1-6, is GAGVSQSPSNKVTEKGKDVELRCDPISGHTALYWYRQSLGQGLEFLIYFQGNSAPDKSGLPSDRFSAERTGGSVSTLTIQRTQQEDSAVYLCASSPRTGGLTLHFGNGTRLTVT.

The chain employs TRBV5-1 and TRBJ2-3; D might be TRBD1 or TRBD2, each matching 6 bases. The CDR3 extends over 16 amino acids. Trimming removed 4 bases from V and 4 bases from J, with 19 bases in between. Germline-derived CDR1 and CDR2 are SGHRS and YFSETQ. CDR3 sequence reads: CASSVLGGRFPDTQYF. The CDR3 bases are TGCGCCAGCAGCGTGCTTGGGGGGCGCTTCCCAGATACGCAGTATTTT.

Worth noting for this clonotype: One end of the junction varies from germline; a read error may be responsible. V usage is TRBV20-1 and J usage is TRBJ2-5; 8 bases are a match to TRBD2. CDR1 is DFQATT, CDR2 SNEGSKA, per germline (reference sequence). The CDR3 covers 9 residues. CDR3: CSAISGVVF. CDR3 nucleotide sequence: TGCAGTGCTATTAGCGGGGTAGTCTTC.

This clonotype was recorded at least ten times. The chain links TRBV28 to TRBJ1-2; TRBD1 is a possible D gene (5 bases). The CDR3 totals 13 residues. The V end lost 5 bases, the J end lost 0 bases, and 7 bases lay between the germline ends. Germline V gene sequence: CDR1 MDHEN, CDR2 SYDVKM. DNA for the CDR3: TGTGCCAGCAGTCCGGGGGCTAACTATGGCTACACCTTC. It yields the protein CASSPGANYGYTF.

This clonotype turned up a few times. The genes are TRBV10-3 and TRBJ2-6, with TRBD1 as a possible D gene (5 bases). This CDR3 has 15 residues. Looked up from germline, CDR1 is ENHRY and CDR2 is SYGVKD. Trimming took 6 bases from V and 0 from J, leaving 9 bases between them. The CDR3 here is CAISDSYSGANVLTF. For the CDR3, the DNA is TGTGCCATCAGCGACAGCTACTCTGGGGCCAACGTCCTGACTTTC.

The V gene is TRBV11-2, the J gene TRBJ2-2; D gene ambiguous. Deletions cut 1 base from V and 7 bases from J, with 7 bases between. The germline CDR1 and CDR2 sequences are SGHAT and FQNNGV. CDR3 length: 13 amino acids. The CDR3 reads CASSLGSVGELFF. The CDR3 DNA reads TGTGCCAGCAGCTTAGGTTCGGTCGGGGAGCTGTTTTTT.

This chain links TRBV12-3 or TRBV12-4 with TRBJ2-3; no clear D. V gave up 1 base and J gave up 2 bases, with 10 bases separating them. This CDR3 is built from 15 residues. In DNA form, the CDR3 reads TGTGCCAGCAGTTTAGTAAAGGGAACCACAGATACGCAGTATTTT. It specifies CASSLVKGTTDTQYF.

This clonotype was observed a few times. The chain joins TRBV6-6 to TRBJ1-5, with no clear D. The CDR3 sequence is 12 residues long. CDR1 and CDR2 (germline): MNHNY, SVGAGI (reference sequence). The germline V and J ends were trimmed by 5 bases and 6 bases, with 8 bases remaining between them. DNA for the CDR3: TGTGCCAGCAGTAGTAGGTCTCAGCCCCAGCATTTT. It translates to CASSSRSQPQHF.

The chain couples TRBV28 to TRBJ2-7, with D perhaps matching TRBD1 (5 bases). The CDR3 loop spans 12 amino acids. The V gene lost 1 base and the J gene lost 6 bases, with 7 bases spanning the gap. CDR1 is MDHEN, CDR2 SYDVKM, per germline. The CDR3 region is CASSLSGFEQYV. In nucleotides, the CDR3 is TGTGCCAGCAGTTTATCAGGGTTCGAGCAGTACGTC.

This clonotype was detected a few times. The chain employs TRBV7-2 and TRBJ2-1; D not resolved. There are 14 residues in the CDR3. Trimming cost V 5 bases and J 8 bases, with 16 bases left between them. The germline V gene encodes CDR1 SGHTA and CDR2 FQGNSA. The CDR3 sequence is CASSIVPLVDEQFF. In DNA form, the CDR3 reads TGTGCCAGCAGCATTGTACCGTTGGTCGATGAGCAGTTCTTC. Together with reference TRBV7-2 and TRBJ2-1, the CDR3 gives the full variable domain: GAGVSQSPSNKVTEKGKDVELRCDPISGHTALYWYRQSLGQGLEFLIYFQGNSAPDKSGLPSDRFSAERTGGSVSTLTIQRTQQEDSAVYLCASSIVPLVDEQFFGPGTRLTVL.

The gene calls are TRBV20-1 and TRBJ1-6; 9 bases are a match to TRBD1. CDR1 and CDR2 from the germline V gene are DFQATT and SNEGSKA (reference sequence). The CDR3 loop spans 14 amino acids. V lost 7 bases and J lost 9; bases outside the gene matches: 10. The CDR3 region is CSEWTGAESSPLHF. For the CDR3, the DNA is TGCAGTGAGTGGACAGGGGCCGAGAGTTCACCCCTCCACTTT.